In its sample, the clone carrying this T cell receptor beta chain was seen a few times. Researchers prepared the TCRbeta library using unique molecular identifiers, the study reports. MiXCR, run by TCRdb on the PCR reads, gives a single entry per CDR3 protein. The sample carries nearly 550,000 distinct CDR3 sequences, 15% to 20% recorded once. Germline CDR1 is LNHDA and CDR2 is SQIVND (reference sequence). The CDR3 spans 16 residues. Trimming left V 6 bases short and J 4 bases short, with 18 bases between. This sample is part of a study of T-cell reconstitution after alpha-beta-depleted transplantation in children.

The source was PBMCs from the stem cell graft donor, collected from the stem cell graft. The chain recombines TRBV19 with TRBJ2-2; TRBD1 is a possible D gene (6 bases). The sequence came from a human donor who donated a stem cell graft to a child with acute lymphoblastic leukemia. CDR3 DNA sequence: TGTGCCAGTAGAATGCTGGACAGCCGAAGCACCGGGGAGCTGTTTTTT. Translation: CASRMLDSRSTGELFF.